This T cell receptor (beta chain) was identified during a study of blood T cells in healthy people across ages. It was with a sample-barcoded 5' primer and a J-beta primer mix that a second PCR of roughly 7 to 12 cycles was run. All cDNA molecules were each tagged by a template-switch adaptor with 12 random nucleotides. Individual samples furnished no less than 2.5 million CDR3-containing paired-end reads apiece. In TCRdb, the 5' RACE reads were re-called with MiXCR into one record per CDR3 protein. Among roughly 2 million distinct CDR3 sequences listed, around half were seen once. Total RNA, at least 5 micrograms per sample, came from PBMCs. The sequence was obtained from a woman in her 40s in good health. The sequencing sample was made of blood.

CDR3 coding DNA: TGTGCCAGCACCAGCTCGGCCCCAGCGCCCTACGAGCAGTACTTC. Translating it yields CASTSSAPAPYEQYF. The V and J genes are TRBV12-3 or TRBV12-4 and TRBJ2-7; D remains unclear. The CDR3 length is 15 residues. Deletions cut 7 bases from V and 2 bases from J, with 18 bases between.